The 26 T cell receptor beta chains in this list originate from one sample, sequenced in a study of blood T cell repertoires in COVID-19. TCRdb's copy holds only in-frame clones and misses some; the assay was immunoSEQ multiplex PCR. The table shows around 290,000 clones, with roughly 86% occurring only once. The sequenced sample was PBMCs or T cells enriched from blood (not recorded which). Receptor source: a woman aged 18-29 years who had recovered from COVID-19.

The chain employs TRBV5-3 and TRBJ1-5; possibly TRBD1 for D (5 bases). TRBV5-3 is an ORF; its function is uncertain. The V end lost 2 bases, the J end lost 1 base, and 7 bases lay between the germline ends. This CDR3 spans 14 amino acids. This CDR3 reads CARSFGGSNQPQHF. The DNA for the CDR3 is TGTGCCAGAAGCTTCGGGGGGAGCAATCAGCCCCAGCATTTT.

The chain uses TRBV4-1 and TRBJ2-1; 12 nucleotides line up with TRBD1. Looked up from germline, CDR1 is MGHRA and CDR2 is YSYEKL. This CDR3 region has 17 residues. J lost 7 bases, V lost 3 bases, and 10 bases had no gene match. The CDR3 spells CASSHLLRDRGLNEQFF. The CDR3 region has the DNA TGCGCCAGCAGCCACCTACTACGGGACAGGGGGCTTAATGAGCAGTTCTTC.

The V call is TRBV7-9, the J call TRBJ2-5; 7 bases map to TRBD2. CDR1 is SEHNR, CDR2 FQNEAQ, per germline (reference sequence). V was pared by 4 bases and J by 5 bases, with 7 bases of the junction left unmatched. The CDR3 contains 14 residues. CDR3: CASSWEGKRETQYF. Written as DNA, the CDR3 is TGTGCCAGCAGCTGGGAGGGGAAGAGGGAGACCCAGTACTTC.

This sequence joins TRBV30 and TRBJ2-1, with a possible D match to TRBD2 (6 bases). V lost 0 bases and J 9 bases, leaving 12 bases between the germline ends. The CDR3 runs to 13 residues. The germline V gene has CDR1 GTSNPN and CDR2 SVGIG (reference sequence). The CDR3 DNA sequence: TGTGCCTGGAGTGTACGGGGGATAGGTGAGCAGTTCTTC. This encodes CAWSVRGIGEQFF. The full variable domain, with the rest looked up from reference TRBV30 and TRBJ2-1, is SQTIHQWPATLVQPVGSPLSLECTVEGTSNPNLYWYRQAAGRGLQLLFYSVGIGQISSEVPQNLSASRPQDRQFILSSKKLLLSDSGFYLCAWSVRGIGEQFFGPGTRLTVL.

The chain recombines TRBV6-2 or TRBV6-3 with TRBJ1-1; D gene ambiguous. The ends were cut back, 0 bases at V and 3 bases at J, with 5 bases in the middle. Germline V lookup: CDR1 MNHEY, CDR2 SVGEGT. The CDR3 is 13 residues long. CDR3 amino acids: CASSYSPDTEAFF. In DNA, the CDR3 is TGTGCCAGCAGTTACTCGCCGGACACTGAAGCTTTCTTT.

This chain joins TRBV7-6 and TRBJ1-4; 9 nucleotides match TRBD1. Germline assignment: CDR1 SGHVS and CDR2 FNYEAQ. Losses at the gene ends were 5 bases for V and 8 bases for J; bases not matched to a gene: 6. This CDR3 spans 14 amino acids. DNA of the CDR3: TGTGCCAGCAGCCTTGGGACAGGGAGAGAAAAACTGTTTTTT. Its protein is CASSLGTGREKLFF.

This chain connects TRBV29-1 to TRBJ1-4; TRBD1 aligns across 7 bases. There are 14 residues in the CDR3. After removal of 6 bases from V and 8 bases from J, the junction contained 12 bases not matched to a gene. CDR1 is SQVTM, CDR2 ANQGSEA, per germline. The CDR3 DNA is TGCAGCGTAGGACACAGGGGCTTTAACGAAAAACTGTTTTTT. Residues: CSVGHRGFNEKLFF.

The genes are TRBV3-1 (or the pseudogene TRBV3-2) and TRBJ1-5, with D unclear. Trimming took 0 bases from V and 3 from J, leaving 3 bases between them. The germline CDR1 and CDR2 sequences are LGHDT and YNNKEL (reference sequence). The CDR3 is 13 residues long. The CDR3 here is CASSQDNNQPQHF. Written as DNA, the CDR3 is TGTGCCAGCAGCCAAGACAACAATCAGCCCCAGCATTTT.

This clone was found a few times. The V call is TRBV6-6, the J call TRBJ1-6, with TRBD1 matching over 9 bases. The CDR3 sequence is 16 residues long. V was clipped by 4 bases and J by 8 bases; unmatched bases: 9. Germline values: CDR1 MNHNY, CDR2 SVGAGI (reference sequence). The DNA of the CDR3 is TGTGCCAGCAGTTTACAGGGGGCCCAGCTCTATTCACCCCTCCACTTT. Translating gives CASSLQGAQLYSPLHF.

The chain carries TRBV14 and TRBJ2-1; D remains unclear. The V gene lost 4 bases and the J gene lost 5 bases, with 9 bases spanning the gap. CDR3 length equals 13 residues. Germline CDR1 SGHDN, CDR2 FVKESK. As DNA, the CDR3 is TGTGCCAGCAGCCCTTTTCCTCACAATGAGCAGTTCTTC. Its protein is CASSPFPHNEQFF. The full variable domain, in which reference TRBV14 and TRBJ2-1 provide the parts outside the CDR3, is EAGVTQFPSHSVIEKGQTVTLRCDPISGHDNLYWYRRVMGKEIKFLLHFVKESKQDESGMPNNRFLAERTGGTYSTLKVQPAELEDSGVYFCASSPFPHNEQFFGPGTRLTVL.

The chain couples TRBV7-3 to TRBJ2-3, with TRBD2 matching 14 bases. V lost 6 bases and J lost 6; bases outside the gene matches: 8. CDR1 is SGHTA, CDR2 FQGTGA, per germline. This CDR3 region has 16 residues. The CDR3 nucleotides read TGTGCCAGCAGTTATCGACTAGCGGGAGGGTTCGATACGCAGTATTTT. Translation gives CASSYRLAGGFDTQYF. The whole variable domain, filled in from reference TRBV7-3 and TRBJ2-3, reads GAGVSQTPSNKVTEKGKYVELRCDPISGHTALYWYRQSLGQGPEFLIYFQGTGAADDSGLPNDRFFAVRPEGSVSTLKIQRTERGDSAVYLCASSYRLAGGFDTQYFGPGTRLTVL.

This chain joins TRBV7-2 and TRBJ1-4, with D unresolved. V lost 1 base and J 2 bases, leaving 5 bases between the germline ends. This CDR3 spans 14 amino acids. Germline values: CDR1 SGHTA, CDR2 FQGNSA. In DNA form, the CDR3 reads TGTGCCAGCAGCTTAGGGCGGACTAATGAAAAACTGTTTTTT. This translates into CASSLGRTNEKLFF. The full variable domain, rest sourced from reference TRBV7-2 and TRBJ1-4, is GAGVSQSPSNKVTEKGKDVELRCDPISGHTALYWYRQSLGQGLEFLIYFQGNSAPDKSGLPSDRFSAERTGGSVSTLTIQRTQQEDSAVYLCASSLGRTNEKLFFGSGTQLSVL.

The chain uses TRBV5-8 and TRBJ2-1; D call uncertain. The V gene lost 1 base and the J gene lost 7 bases, with 9 bases spanning the gap. The CDR3 has 13 amino acids. Germline V gene data show CDR1 as SGHTS and CDR2 as YDEGEE. The CDR3 coding sequence is TGTGCCAGCAGCTTGCGGTCCAAAAATGAGCAGTTCTTC. This translates into CASSLRSKNEQFF.

J is TRBJ1-1 and V is TRBV7-3; D possibly corresponds to TRBD1 (5 bases). CDR1 is SGHTA, CDR2 FQGTGA, per germline. Trimming shortened V by 5 bases and J by 9 bases, and 16 bases separated the two germline ends. This CDR3 has 13 residues. CDR3 residues: CASSPMGGVQAFF. In DNA, the CDR3 is TGTGCCAGCAGCCCGATGGGGGGGGTGCAAGCTTTCTTT.

The rearrangement joins TRBV7-2 to TRBJ1-6; D ambiguous. The CDR3 totals 16 residues. Germline V CDR1 and CDR2: SGHTA, FQGNSA. V was shortened by 2 bases and J by 7 bases, with 15 bases between the two germline ends. CDR3 residues: CASSLHPGLSNSPLHF. Written as DNA, the CDR3 is TGTGCCAGCAGCTTACATCCGGGGTTGAGCAATTCACCCCTCCACTTT.

The chain recombines TRBV7-2 with TRBJ2-7, with D maybe TRBD2 (7 bases). The germline V gene has CDR1 SGHTA and CDR2 FQGNSA. V lost 8 bases to trimming and J lost 6 bases, with 17 bases between them. This CDR3 has 13 residues. The CDR3: CASRGDMGREQYF. The CDR3 region has the DNA TGTGCCAGCCGGGGGGACATGGGGCGCGAGCAGTACTTC.

This chain connects TRBV11-2 to TRBJ2-3; TRBD1 is a possible D gene (5 bases). This CDR3 is built from 14 residues. The V and J ends lost 4 bases and 0 bases respectively, with 8 bases between them. Germline CDR1 is SGHAT and CDR2 is FQNNGV. The CDR3 spells CASSWAGSTDTQYF. CDR3 sequence (DNA): TGTGCCAGCAGCTGGGCAGGGAGCACAGATACGCAGTATTTT.

The chain employs TRBV27 and TRBJ2-7; 7 bases are shared with TRBD1. CDR1 MNHEY and CDR2 SMNVEV come from the germline V gene (reference sequence). The CDR3 spans 14 residues. V was clipped by 0 bases and J by 2 bases; unmatched bases: 1. The CDR3 coding sequence is TGTGCCAGCAGTTTATCGACAGGGCCCTACGAGCAGTACTTC. It codes for CASSLSTGPYEQYF.

The rearrangement links TRBV5-1 to TRBJ1-1; D gene unclear. The CDR3 has 15 residues. The V end was cut by 3 bases, the J end by 1 base, with 13 bases between. The germline CDR1 and CDR2 sequences are SGHRS and YFSETQ. The DNA for the CDR3 is TGCGCCAGCAGCTCCCCCCCCGGGTCGAACACTGAAGCTTTCTTT. This translates into CASSSPPGSNTEAFF.

This chain uses TRBV6-4 with TRBJ1-1; D perhaps matches TRBD1 (5 bases). Trimming cost V 4 bases and J 4 bases, with 19 bases left between them. This CDR3 is 16 amino acids long. Germline V gene data show CDR1 as MRHNA and CDR2 as SNTAGT. The CDR3 sequence is CASSVTAGAQGTEAFF. In DNA, the CDR3 is TGTGCCAGCAGTGTTACTGCTGGGGCGCAGGGCACTGAAGCTTTCTTT.

This chain links TRBV11-3 with TRBJ2-2, with D perhaps TRBD1 (5 bases). The CDR3 has 13 amino acids. Germline CDR1 is SGHNT and CDR2 is YENEEA. Trimming pared 5 bases from V and 6 bases from J, leaving 10 bases between. CDR3 region: CASSSVGAGELFF. Here the CDR3 DNA reads TGTGCCAGCAGCAGCGTAGGGGCCGGGGAGCTGTTTTTT.

The gene calls are TRBV11-3 and TRBJ2-4; maybe TRBD1 (7 bases). Trimming took 3 bases from V and 7 from J, leaving 16 bases between them. This CDR3 is 15 amino acids long. Germline values: CDR1 SGHNT, CDR2 YENEEA. The CDR3 nucleotides read TGTGCCAGCAGCTTGGAGGGGGCAGATAACAACATTCAGTACTTC. It translates to CASSLEGADNNIQYF. Using reference TRBV11-3 and TRBJ2-4 for the parts outside the CDR3, the full variable domain is EAGVVQSPRYKIIEKKQPVAFWCNPISGHNTLYWYLQNLGQGPELLIRYENEEAVDDSQLPKDRFSAERLKGVDSTLKIQPAELGDSAVYLCASSLEGADNNIQYFGAGTRLSVL.

The chain has TRBV7-2 and TRBJ1-2, with no clear D. V was cut by 3 bases and J by 3 bases, with 5 bases left in between. This CDR3 has 12 residues. In germline, CDR1 is SGHTA, CDR2 FQGNSA. This CDR3 reads CASSFTDYGYTF. Here the CDR3 DNA reads TGTGCCAGCAGCTTCACAGACTATGGCTACACCTTC.

The chain is built from TRBV6-6 and TRBJ2-1, with 10 positions matching TRBD2. The CDR3 consists of 14 residues. Germline V CDR1 and CDR2: MNHNY, SVGAGI (reference sequence). V gave up 6 bases and J gave up 5 bases; unmatched junction bases: 4. CDR3: CASRKREGHNEQFF. The CDR3, as DNA: TGTGCCAGCAGAAAGCGGGAGGGTCACAATGAGCAGTTCTTC.

The DNA of the CDR3 is TGTGCCAGTAGGGACAGGGACCAGCCCCAGCATTTT. Translated: CASRDRDQPQHF. The chain recombines TRBV19 with TRBJ1-5, with TRBD1 identical over 8 bases. CDR3 length: 12 residues. Germline assignment: CDR1 LNHDA and CDR2 SQIVND (reference sequence). Trimming took 6 bases from V and 7 from J; bases not matched to a gene: 2.

The chain links TRBV3-1 (or the pseudogene TRBV3-2) to TRBJ2-7; D perhaps matches TRBD1 (5 bases). The germline V and J ends were trimmed by 0 bases and 0 bases, with 12 bases remaining between them. The germline gives CDR1 LGHDT, CDR2 YNNKEL (reference sequence). CDR3 size: 16 residues. CDR3 in amino acids: CASSQDAQASSYEQYF. In DNA form, the CDR3 reads TGTGCCAGCAGCCAAGACGCACAGGCAAGCTCCTACGAGCAGTACTTC.